These T cell receptor beta chains were read from a single sample in a study of cytomegalovirus exposure and HLA in healthy donors. The assay was immunoSEQ multiplex PCR, and TCRdb's table has in-frame clones only and misses some. The sample comprises roughly 250,000 clones, 65% to 85% of which are singletons, and 2% to 2.5% rests with the top ten. Input material: PBMCs. The receptors come from a female donor in good health and CMV-seronegative. Each CDR3 is given with its conserved first and last residue. A D gene is named only where the DNA matches it firmly. Rows give clone size only sometimes, using once, few, many, or a class for an expanded clone.

NA,TRBV6-1,NA,TRBJ1-6,CASSGPAGVGYSPLHF,TGTGCCAGCAGTGGTCCGGCAGGGGTTGGATATTCACCCCTCCACTTT
NA,TRBV5-1,NA,TRBJ2-1,CASSQGLNNEQFF,TGCGCCAGCAGCCAAGGACTTAACAATGAGCAGTTCTTC
NA,TRBV7-6,NA,TRBJ2-2,CASSLRGDMAGELFF,TGTGCCAGCAGCCTACGGGGGGACATGGCGGGGGAGCTGTTTTTT
NA,TRBV9,NA,TRBJ2-1,CASSVGGERYNEQFF,TGTGCCAGCAGCGTAGGAGGAGAGCGCTACAATGAGCAGTTCTTC
few,TRBV30,NA,TRBJ1-5,CAWRQGGNQPQHF,TGTGCCTGGAGACAGGGAGGCAATCAGCCCCAGCATTTT
NA,TRBV5-4,NA,TRBJ1-5,CASSIQGQPQHF,TGTGCCAGCAGCATACAGGGACAGCCCCAGCATTTT
NA,TRBV27,TRBD2,TRBJ2-5,CASSFGLAGVRAQYF,TGTGCCAGCAGTTTTGGGCTAGCGGGTGTTAGGGCCCAGTACTTC
NA,TRBV11-2,NA,TRBJ2-2,CASSFDSRKNTGELFF,TGTGCCAGCAGCTTCGACAGTCGTAAGAACACCGGGGAGCTGTTTTTT
NA,TRBV7-2,TRBD2,TRBJ2-7,CASSLSTSGSIYEQYF,TGTGCCAGCAGCCTATCGACTAGCGGGAGTATCTACGAGCAGTACTTC
NA,TRBV19,NA,TRBJ2-7,CASSIEGFYEQYF,TGTGCCAGTAGTATAGAGGGCTTCTACGAGCAGTACTTC
NA,TRBV2,TRBD2,TRBJ2-5,CASRPSGGSGRKIETQYF,TGTGCCAGCAGGCCCAGCGGGGGGAGCGGGAGGAAGATAGAGACCCAGTACTTC
NA,TRBV2,TRBD1,TRBJ1-4,CASSEVQGPTRRKLFF,TGTGCCAGCAGTGAGGTACAGGGGCCGACGAGAAGAAAACTGTTTTTT
NA,TRBV11-2,NA,TRBJ2-7,CASSLVSYYEQYF,TGTGCCAGCAGCTTAGTAAGCTATTACGAGCAGTACTTC
few,TRBV5-5,NA,TRBJ2-2,CASSLIRVTGVEAGELFF,TGTGCCAGCAGCTTAATTAGGGTAACGGGAGTAGAGGCCGGGGAGCTGTTTTTT
once,TRBV7-3,TRBD2,TRBJ2-1,CASSLSPGLATNEQFF,TGTGCCAGCAGCTTATCCCCGGGACTAGCGACCAATGAGCAGTTCTTC
NA,TRBV5-1,NA,TRBJ2-6,CASSSGVSSGANVLTF,TGCGCCAGCAGCTCAGGGGTTAGCTCTGGGGCCAACGTCCTGACTTTC
NA,TRBV6-5,NA,TRBJ1-2,CASSYDPGHNYGYTF,TGTGCCAGCAGTTATGATCCGGGACACAACTATGGCTACACCTTC
NA,TRBV5-1,TRBD1,TRBJ2-2,CASSLYPGQLNTGELFF,TGCGCCAGCAGCTTGTATCCGGGACAGCTGAACACCGGGGAGCTGTTTTTT
NA,TRBV11-3,TRBD2,TRBJ2-1,CASSLGGGGPGNEQFF,TGTGCCAGCAGCTTAGGGGGGGGAGGGCCTGGCAATGAGCAGTTCTTC
NA,TRBV5-4,NA,TRBJ2-7,CASSQGGLGPSYEQYF,TGTGCCAGCAGCCAGGGGGGATTGGGCCCTAGCTACGAGCAGTACTTC
NA,TRBV10-3,TRBD1,TRBJ2-7,CATLRDRAFYEQYF,TGTGCCACCCTCAGGGACAGGGCCTTCTACGAGCAGTACTTC
NA,TRBV7-9,NA,TRBJ1-2,CSSSLEEYGYTF,TGTTCCAGCAGCTTAGAAGAGTATGGCTACACCTTC
once,TRBV2,NA,TRBJ1-1,CASSVAGNTEAFF,TGTGCCAGCAGTGTTGCGGGGAACACTGAAGCTTTCTTT
NA,TRBV7-9,TRBD1,TRBJ1-5,CASSLGLGQGADQPQHF,TGTGCCAGCAGCTTAGGTTTGGGACAGGGGGCAGATCAGCCCCAGCATTTT
NA,TRBV11-3,NA,TRBJ2-5,CASSLAVGRQETQYF,TGTGCCAGCAGCTTAGCGGTGGGGCGCCAAGAGACCCAGTACTTC
NA,TRBV6-5,NA,TRBJ1-6,CASGERNSPLHF,TGTGCCAGCGGAGAGCGTAATTCACCCCTCCACTTT
once,TRBV2,NA,TRBJ1-1,CASRNGLPNTEAFF,TGTGCCAGCAGAAACGGACTGCCCAACACTGAAGCTTTCTTT
NA,TRBV11-1,NA,TRBJ2-7,CASSLRGYPDSYEQYF,TGTGCCAGCAGCTTGAGGGGGTATCCTGACTCCTACGAGCAGTACTTC
NA,TRBV5-1,TRBD1,TRBJ2-7,CASAGPDRGPSYEQYF,TGCGCCAGCGCGGGACCGGACAGGGGCCCTTCCTACGAGCAGTACTTC
NA,TRBV4-1,TRBD2,TRBJ2-2,CASSHLLAGGTGELFF,TGCGCCAGCAGCCACTTACTAGCGGGAGGGACCGGGGAGCTGTTTTTT
NA,TRBV27,TRBD1,TRBJ2-7,CASSLPGTATYEQYF,TGTGCCAGCAGCCTGCCCGGGACAGCAACCTACGAGCAGTACTTC
NA,TRBV7-2,NA,TRBJ2-3,CASSPDWARTDTQYF,TGTGCCAGCAGCCCGGACTGGGCTCGCACAGATACGCAGTATTTT
NA,TRBV9,TRBD2,TRBJ2-2,CASSVETSGRTINTGELFF,TGTGCCAGCAGCGTAGAGACTAGCGGGAGGACTATAAACACCGGGGAGCTGTTTTTT
NA,TRBV5-6,TRBD1,TRBJ2-2,CASSPRTGVNTGELFF,TGTGCCAGCAGCCCGAGGACAGGGGTGAACACCGGGGAGCTGTTTTTT
NA,TRBV6-5,NA,TRBJ2-5,CASRIYGTGETQYF,TGTGCCAGCAGAATCTATGGGACTGGAGAGACCCAGTACTTC
NA,TRBV9,TRBD2,TRBJ2-3,CASSVRGRLAEGYTQYF,TGTGCCAGCAGCGTACGGGGGAGACTAGCGGAAGGGTATACGCAGTATTTT
NA,TRBV28,NA,TRBJ2-7,CASSWLRVDEQYF,TGTGCCAGCAGTTGGCTCAGGGTCGACGAGCAGTACTTC
once,TRBV14,TRBD1,TRBJ1-2,CASSQPGTGGGYTF,TGTGCCAGCAGCCAACCCGGGACAGGGGGCGGCTACACCTTC
NA,TRBV7-9,NA,TRBJ1-1,CASSLTGAEAFF,TGTGCCAGCAGCTTAACGGGGGCTGAAGCTTTCTTT
NA,TRBV5-1,TRBD2,TRBJ2-7,CASSFGEGTSSFEQYF,TGCGCCAGCAGCTTCGGTGAGGGGACTAGCTCGTTCGAGCAGTACTTC
few,TRBV5-8,NA,TRBJ2-5,CASSLVLGPQETQYF,TGTGCCAGCAGCTTGGTTTTGGGGCCCCAAGAGACCCAGTACTTC
few,TRBV18,TRBD1,TRBJ1-4,CASSRQGLATNEKLFF,TGTGCCAGCTCACGACAGGGGCTTGCAACTAATGAAAAACTGTTTTTT
NA,TRBV27,TRBD2,TRBJ2-1,CASSSLAGSYNEQFF,TGTGCCAGCAGTTCCCTAGCGGGCTCCTACAATGAGCAGTTCTTC